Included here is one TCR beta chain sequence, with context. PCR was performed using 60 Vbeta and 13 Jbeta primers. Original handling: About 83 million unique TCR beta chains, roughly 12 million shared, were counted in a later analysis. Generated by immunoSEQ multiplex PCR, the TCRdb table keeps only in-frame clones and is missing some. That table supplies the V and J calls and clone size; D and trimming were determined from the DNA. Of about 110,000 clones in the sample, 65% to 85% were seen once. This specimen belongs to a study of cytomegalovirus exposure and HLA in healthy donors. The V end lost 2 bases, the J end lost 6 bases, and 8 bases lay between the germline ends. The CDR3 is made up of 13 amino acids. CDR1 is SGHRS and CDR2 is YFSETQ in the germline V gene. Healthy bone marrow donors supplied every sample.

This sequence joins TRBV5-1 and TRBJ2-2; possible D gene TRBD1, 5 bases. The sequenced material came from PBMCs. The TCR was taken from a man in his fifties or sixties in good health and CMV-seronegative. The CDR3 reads CASSFIGAGELFF. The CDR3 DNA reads TGCGCCAGCAGCTTCATAGGGGCCGGGGAGCTGTTTTTT.